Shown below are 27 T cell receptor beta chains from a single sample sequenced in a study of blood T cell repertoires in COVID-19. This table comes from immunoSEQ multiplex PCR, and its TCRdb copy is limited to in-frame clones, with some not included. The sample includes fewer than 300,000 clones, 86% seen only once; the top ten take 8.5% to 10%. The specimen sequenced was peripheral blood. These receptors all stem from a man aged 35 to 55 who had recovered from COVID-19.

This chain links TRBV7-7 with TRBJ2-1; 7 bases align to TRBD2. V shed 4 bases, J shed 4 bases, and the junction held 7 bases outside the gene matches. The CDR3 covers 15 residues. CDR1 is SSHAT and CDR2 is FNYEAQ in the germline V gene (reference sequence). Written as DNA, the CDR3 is TGTGCCAGCAGCTCCGGCGGGGGAAAGTACAATGAGCAGTTCTTC. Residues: CASSSGGGKYNEQFF.

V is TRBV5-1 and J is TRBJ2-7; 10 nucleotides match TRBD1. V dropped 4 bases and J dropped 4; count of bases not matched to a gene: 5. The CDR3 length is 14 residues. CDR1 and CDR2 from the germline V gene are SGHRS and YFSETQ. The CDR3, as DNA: TGCGCCAGCAGCCAGGGGACAGGGGTGTACGAGCAGTACTTC. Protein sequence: CASSQGTGVYEQYF.

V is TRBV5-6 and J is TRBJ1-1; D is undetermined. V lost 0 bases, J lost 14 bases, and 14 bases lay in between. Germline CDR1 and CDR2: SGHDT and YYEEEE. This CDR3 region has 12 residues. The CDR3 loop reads CASSLGRGRRFF. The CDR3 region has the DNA TGTGCCAGCAGCTTGGGTAGAGGGAGGAGGTTCTTT.

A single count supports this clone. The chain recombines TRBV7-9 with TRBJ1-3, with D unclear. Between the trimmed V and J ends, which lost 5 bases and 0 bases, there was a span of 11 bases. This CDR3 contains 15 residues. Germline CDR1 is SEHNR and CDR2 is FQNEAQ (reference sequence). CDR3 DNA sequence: TGTGCCAGCAGCCTACCGGAGGGCTCTGGAAACACCATATATTTT. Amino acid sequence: CASSLPEGSGNTIYF.

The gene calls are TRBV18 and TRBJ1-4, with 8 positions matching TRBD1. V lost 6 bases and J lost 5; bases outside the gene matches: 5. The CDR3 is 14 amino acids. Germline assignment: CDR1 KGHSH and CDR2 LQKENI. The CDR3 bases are TGTGCCAGCTCCCCGGGACAGGTCAATGAAAAACTGTTTTTT. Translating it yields CASSPGQVNEKLFF.

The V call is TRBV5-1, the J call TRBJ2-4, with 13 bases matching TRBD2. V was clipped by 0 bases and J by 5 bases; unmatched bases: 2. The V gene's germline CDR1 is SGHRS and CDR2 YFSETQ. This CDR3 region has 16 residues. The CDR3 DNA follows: TGCGCCAGCAGCTTGGGGACTAGCGGGGGACAAAACATTCAGTACTTC. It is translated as CASSLGTSGGQNIQYF.

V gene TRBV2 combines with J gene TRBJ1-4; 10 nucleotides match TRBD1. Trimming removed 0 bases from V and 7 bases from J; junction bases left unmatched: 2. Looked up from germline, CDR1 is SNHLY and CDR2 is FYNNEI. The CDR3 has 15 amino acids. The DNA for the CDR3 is TGTGCCAGCAGTGAAGCCGGGACAGGGGTTGAAAAACTGTTTTTT. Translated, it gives CASSEAGTGVEKLFF.

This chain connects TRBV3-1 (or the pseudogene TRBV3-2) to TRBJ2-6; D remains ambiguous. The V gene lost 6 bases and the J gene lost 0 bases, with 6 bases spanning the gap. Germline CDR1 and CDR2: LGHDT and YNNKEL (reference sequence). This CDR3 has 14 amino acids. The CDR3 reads CASRISSGANVLTF. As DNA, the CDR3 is TGTGCCAGCAGGATCAGCTCTGGGGCCAACGTCCTGACTTTC.

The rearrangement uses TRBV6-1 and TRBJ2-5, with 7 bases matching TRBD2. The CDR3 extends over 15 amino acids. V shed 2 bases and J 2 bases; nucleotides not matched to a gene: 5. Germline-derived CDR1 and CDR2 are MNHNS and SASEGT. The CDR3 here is CASSENGRGQETQYF. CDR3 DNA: TGTGCCAGCAGTGAAAATGGGCGGGGGCAAGAGACCCAGTACTTC.

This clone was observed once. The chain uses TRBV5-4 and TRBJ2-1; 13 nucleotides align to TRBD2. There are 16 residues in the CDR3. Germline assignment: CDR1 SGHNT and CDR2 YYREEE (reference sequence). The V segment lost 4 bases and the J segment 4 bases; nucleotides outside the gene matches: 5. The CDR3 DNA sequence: TGTGCCAGCAGCGACGGGACTAGCGGGATTTACAATGAGCAGTTCTTC. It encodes CASSDGTSGIYNEQFF.

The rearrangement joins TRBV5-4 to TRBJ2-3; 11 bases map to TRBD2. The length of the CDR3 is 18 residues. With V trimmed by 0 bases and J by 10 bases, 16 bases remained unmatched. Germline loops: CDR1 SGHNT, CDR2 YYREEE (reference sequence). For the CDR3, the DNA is TGTGCCAGCAGCTTGGTCCAAACCGGGACTAGCGGAGCCCGCCCGCAGTATTTT. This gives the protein CASSLVQTGTSGARPQYF.

The DNA of the CDR3 is TGCGCCAGCAGCCATATGGGGCTGGGTAGCGGCTACGAGCAGTACTTC. Translating it yields CASSHMGLGSGYEQYF. The chain has TRBV4-1 and TRBJ2-7; possibly TRBD2 for D (6 bases). The CDR3 sequence is 16 residues long. Germline CDR1 MGHRA, CDR2 YSYEKL. V was cut by 3 bases and J by 3 bases, with 18 bases left in between.

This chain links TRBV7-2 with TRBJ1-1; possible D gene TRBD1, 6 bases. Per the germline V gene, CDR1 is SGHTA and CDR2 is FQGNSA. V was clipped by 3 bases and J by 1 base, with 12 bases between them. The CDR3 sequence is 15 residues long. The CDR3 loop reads CASSFPPGQNTEAFF. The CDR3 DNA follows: TGTGCCAGCAGCTTTCCTCCGGGACAGAACACTGAAGCTTTCTTT.

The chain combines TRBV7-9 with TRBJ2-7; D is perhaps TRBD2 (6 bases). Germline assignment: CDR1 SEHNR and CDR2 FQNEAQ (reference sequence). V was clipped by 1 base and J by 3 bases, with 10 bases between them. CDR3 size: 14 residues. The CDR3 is CASSLGLASYEQYF. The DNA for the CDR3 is TGTGCCAGCAGCTTAGGTCTAGCGAGCTACGAGCAGTACTTC.

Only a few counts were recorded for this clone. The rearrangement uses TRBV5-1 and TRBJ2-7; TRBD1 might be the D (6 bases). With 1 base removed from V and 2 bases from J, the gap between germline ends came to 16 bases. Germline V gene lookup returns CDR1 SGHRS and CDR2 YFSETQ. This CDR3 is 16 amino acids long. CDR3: CASSLQPNHRAYEQYF. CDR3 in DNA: TGCGCCAGCAGCTTGCAACCCAACCACAGGGCCTACGAGCAGTACTTC.

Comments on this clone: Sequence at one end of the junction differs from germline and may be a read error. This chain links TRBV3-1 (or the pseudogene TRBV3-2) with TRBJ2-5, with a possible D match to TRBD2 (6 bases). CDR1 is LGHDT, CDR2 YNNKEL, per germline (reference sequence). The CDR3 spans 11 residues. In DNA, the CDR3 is TGTGCCAGCAGCCAAGAGCTAGCGAGGCACTTC. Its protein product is CASSQELARHF.

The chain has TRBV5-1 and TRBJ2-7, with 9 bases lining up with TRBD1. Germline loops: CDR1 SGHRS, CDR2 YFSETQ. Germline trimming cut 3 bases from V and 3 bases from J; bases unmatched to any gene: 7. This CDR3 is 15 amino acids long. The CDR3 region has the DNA TGCGCCAGCAGCTCCAACACGGGACAGGGCTACGAGCAGTACTTC. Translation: CASSSNTGQGYEQYF.

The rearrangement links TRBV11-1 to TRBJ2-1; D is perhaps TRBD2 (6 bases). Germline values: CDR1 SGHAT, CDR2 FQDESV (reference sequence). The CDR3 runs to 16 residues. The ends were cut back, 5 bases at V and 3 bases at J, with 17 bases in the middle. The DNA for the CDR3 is TGTGCCAGCAGCCCCTTGGCGGGACGATTCTACAATGAGCAGTTCTTC. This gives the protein CASSPLAGRFYNEQFF.

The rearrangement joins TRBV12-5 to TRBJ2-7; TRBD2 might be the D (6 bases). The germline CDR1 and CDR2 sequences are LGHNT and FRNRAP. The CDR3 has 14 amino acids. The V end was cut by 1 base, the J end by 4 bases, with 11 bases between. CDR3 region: CASGLGGATYEQYF. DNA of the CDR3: TGTGCTAGTGGTTTGGGCGGGGCGACTTACGAGCAGTACTTC.

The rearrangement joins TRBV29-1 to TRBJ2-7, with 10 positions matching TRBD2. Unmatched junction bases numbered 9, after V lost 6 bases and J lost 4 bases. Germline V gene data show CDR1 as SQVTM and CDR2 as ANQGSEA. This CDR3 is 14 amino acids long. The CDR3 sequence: CSVGGAGGIYEQYF. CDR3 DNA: TGCAGCGTGGGAGGAGCGGGGGGGATTTACGAGCAGTACTTC.

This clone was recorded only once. CDR3 DNA: TGTGCCAGCAGTGAGGCACAGGGAAACACCGGGGAGCTGTTTTTT. This encodes CASSEAQGNTGELFF. This chain joins TRBV6-2 or TRBV6-3 and TRBJ2-2; weak D call: TRBD1 (6 bases). CDR1 MNHEY and CDR2 SVGEGT come from the germline V gene. Trimming took off 5 bases at V and 2 bases at J, with 12 bases between the two ends. The CDR3 contains 15 residues.

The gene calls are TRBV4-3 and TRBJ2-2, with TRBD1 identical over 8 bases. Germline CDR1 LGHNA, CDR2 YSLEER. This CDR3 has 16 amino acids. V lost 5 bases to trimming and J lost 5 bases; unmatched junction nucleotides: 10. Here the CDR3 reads CASSLDQGARTGELFF. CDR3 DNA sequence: TGCGCCAGCAGCTTAGATCAGGGGGCGCGTACCGGGGAGCTGTTTTTT.

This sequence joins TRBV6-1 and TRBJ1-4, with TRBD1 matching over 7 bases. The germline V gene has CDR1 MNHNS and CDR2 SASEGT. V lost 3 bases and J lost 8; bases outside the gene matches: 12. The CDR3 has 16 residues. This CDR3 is CASSEFPRLQGEKLFF. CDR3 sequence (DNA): TGTGCCAGCAGTGAGTTCCCTCGGTTACAGGGGGAAAAACTGTTTTTT.

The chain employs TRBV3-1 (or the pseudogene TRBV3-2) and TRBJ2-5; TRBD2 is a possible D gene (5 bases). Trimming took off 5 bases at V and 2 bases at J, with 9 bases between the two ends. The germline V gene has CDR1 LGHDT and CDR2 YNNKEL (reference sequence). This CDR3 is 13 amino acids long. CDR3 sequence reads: CASSSDFQETQYF. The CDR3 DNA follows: TGTGCCAGCAGCTCGGACTTTCAAGAGACCCAGTACTTC.

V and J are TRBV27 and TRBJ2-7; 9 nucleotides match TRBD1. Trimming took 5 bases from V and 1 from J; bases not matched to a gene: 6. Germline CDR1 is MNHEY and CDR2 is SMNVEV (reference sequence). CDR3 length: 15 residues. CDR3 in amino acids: CASSPRDRASYEQYF. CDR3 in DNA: TGTGCCAGCAGTCCACGGGACAGGGCGTCCTACGAGCAGTACTTC.

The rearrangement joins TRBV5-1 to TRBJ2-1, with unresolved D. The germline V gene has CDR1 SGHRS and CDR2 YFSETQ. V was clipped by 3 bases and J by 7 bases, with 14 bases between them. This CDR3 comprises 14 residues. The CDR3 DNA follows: TGCGCCAGCAGCTCCCGTCTCCGGTATAATGAGCAGTTCTTC. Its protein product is CASSSRLRYNEQFF.

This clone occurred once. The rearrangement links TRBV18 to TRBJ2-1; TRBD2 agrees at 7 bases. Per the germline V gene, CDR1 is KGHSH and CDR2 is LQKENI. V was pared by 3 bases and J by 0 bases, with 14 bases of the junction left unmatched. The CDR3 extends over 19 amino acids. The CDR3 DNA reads TGTGCCAGCTCACCGCGGCCGGGAGGCCTTTCTAGCTCCTACAATGAGCAGTTCTTC. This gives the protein CASSPRPGGLSSSYNEQFF.